This is a list of T cell receptor beta chains from one sample in a study of regulatory T cells in long-lasting Graves disease. MiXCR, run by TCRdb on the multiplex PCR reads, gives a single entry per CDR3 protein. Found here are fewer than 400,000 distinct CDR3 sequences, less than 25% of them singletons; the top ten hold around 21%. Sample: peripheral blood mononuclear cells (PBMCs), taken when the disease was refractory, from a patient treated with antithyroid drugs. The source is a female donor with Graves disease. The CDR3 runs from the conserved cysteine through the conserved F or W. D genes are given only for firm matches. The size of a clone is reported for some rows only, either as once, few or many, or as a class for expanded clones.

D: NA; V: TRBV10-3; J: TRBJ2-4; size: NA; DNA: TGTGCCATCGCCTCGACAGAGGGGCTGGCCAAAAACATTCAGTACTTC; CDR3: CAIASTEGLAKNIQYF
D: NA; V: TRBV6-2/TRBV6-3; J: TRBJ1-1; size: many; DNA: TGTGCCAGCAGTTACCTCGGGATGAACACTGAAGCTTTCTTT; CDR3: CASSYLGMNTEAFF
D: NA; V: TRBV19; J: TRBJ1-4; size: few; DNA: TGTGCCAGTAGTCCGGCAGGGAGCAATCAAGGAACGAATGAAAAACTGTTTTTT; CDR3: CASSPAGSNQGTNEKLFF
D: NA; V: TRBV20-1; J: TRBJ2-7; size: many; DNA: TGCAGTGCTAGAGATGCCGGGACAGGCCGCGGGGGCGAGCAGTACTTC; CDR3: CSARDAGTGRGGEQYF
D: NA; V: TRBV3-1; J: TRBJ1-5; size: few; DNA: TGTGCCAGCAGCTTGACGGCGAATCAGCCCCAGCATTTT; CDR3: CASSLTANQPQHF
D: TRBD2; V: TRBV10-3; J: TRBJ2-7; size: many; DNA: TGTGCCATCGGCAGGTCTCGGCGGGAGGGCCCGGACGAGCAGTACTTC; CDR3: CAIGRSRREGPDEQYF
D: NA; V: TRBV20-1; J: TRBJ2-2; size: many; DNA: TGCAGTGCTAGAAATCCGGGACACAACACCGGGGAGCTGTTTTTT; CDR3: CSARNPGHNTGELFF
D: NA; V: TRBV18; J: TRBJ2-7; size: many; DNA: TGTGCCAGCTCACCTGGGAAAGGCGAGCAGTACTTC; CDR3: CASSPGKGEQYF
D: TRBD1; V: TRBV15; J: TRBJ2-2; size: few; DNA: TGTGCCACCAGCTCGGACAGGGTATGGTCCGGGGAGCTGTTTTTT; CDR3: CATSSDRVWSGELFF
D: NA; V: TRBV7-8; J: TRBJ2-1; size: few; DNA: TGTGCCAGCAGCCGAGACTATGAGCAGTTCTTC; CDR3: CASSRDYEQFF
D: NA; V: TRBV10-3; J: TRBJ1-2; size: NA; DNA: TGTGCCATCAGCGGAAAGATGGGGGACTATGGCTACACCTTC; CDR3: CAISGKMGDYGYTF
D: TRBD1; V: TRBV11-2; J: TRBJ1-2; size: many; DNA: TGTGCCAGCGGGGACAGATACTATGGCTACACCTTC; CDR3: CASGDRYYGYTF
D: NA; V: TRBV7-9; J: TRBJ2-7; size: few; DNA: TGTGCCAGCAGCTTAGCGGCAAGGGAGCAGTACTTC; CDR3: CASSLAAREQYF
D: TRBD2; V: TRBV2; J: TRBJ2-3; size: few; DNA: TGTGCCAGCGAAGTTGGGGGACTAGCGGGGCTTAGCACAGATACGCAGTATTTT; CDR3: CASEVGGLAGLSTDTQYF
D: NA; V: TRBV6-2/TRBV6-3; J: TRBJ1-2; size: NA; DNA: TGTGCCAGCAGTTCCCCTTGGGTGGGAACGAACTATGGCTACACCTTC; CDR3: CASSSPWVGTNYGYTF
D: TRBD2; V: TRBV10-3; J: TRBJ2-1; size: NA; DNA: TGTGCCATCAGTGACGTAGCGGGAGGGTATGAGCAGTTCTTC; CDR3: CAISDVAGGYEQFF
D: NA; V: TRBV28; J: TRBJ1-5; size: many; DNA: TGTGCCAGCAGTCAGGGTCTTGGTCAGCCCCAGCATTTT; CDR3: CASSQGLGQPQHF
D: TRBD1; V: TRBV30; J: TRBJ1-5; size: NA; DNA: TGTGCCTGGAGCAGACAGGGGCCGACCAATCAGCCCCAGCATTTT; CDR3: CAWSRQGPTNQPQHF
D: TRBD1; V: TRBV4-2; J: TRBJ2-7; size: NA; DNA: TGTGCCAGCAGCCCATCCGACAGGGATGACTACGAGCAGTACTTC; CDR3: CASSPSDRDDYEQYF
D: TRBD2; V: TRBV7-9; J: TRBJ2-7; size: NA; DNA: TGTGCCAGCAGCTCGAACGATGGACTAGCGGGAGATGGGACTTCCGAGCAGTACTTC; CDR3: CASSSNDGLAGDGTSEQYF
D: TRBD2; V: TRBV3-1; J: TRBJ2-7; size: NA; DNA: TGTGCCAGCAGCCAGATAGCGGGAATCCACTACGAGCAGTACTTC; CDR3: CASSQIAGIHYEQYF
D: TRBD1; V: TRBV6-2/TRBV6-3; J: TRBJ2-7; size: many; DNA: TGTGCCAGCAGAGAGACAGGGGTCTCCTACGAGCAGTACTTC; CDR3: CASRETGVSYEQYF
D: TRBD2; V: TRBV16; J: TRBJ2-7; size: NA; DNA: TGTGCCAGCAGCCCCGGGACTAGCGGGATTTGGTACGAGCAGTACTTC; CDR3: CASSPGTSGIWYEQYF
D: TRBD2; V: TRBV7-2; J: TRBJ2-7; size: few; DNA: TGTGCCAGCAGCTTCGGACTAGGAGAGTACGAGCAGTACTTC; CDR3: CASSFGLGEYEQYF
D: NA; V: TRBV24-1; J: TRBJ2-7; size: NA; DNA: TGTGCAAACCAGAGGCTAGCAGACTACGAGCAGTACTTC; CDR3: CANQRLADYEQYF
D: NA; V: TRBV27; J: TRBJ2-3; size: few; DNA: TGTGCCAGCAGTTTATCAGGGGGTGGGGGTCAGCCCCAGTATTTT; CDR3: CASSLSGGGGQPQYF
D: NA; V: TRBV4-3; J: TRBJ2-2; size: NA; DNA: TGCGCCAGCAGTCGAATCCCCGGGGAGCTGTTTTTT; CDR3: CASSRIPGELFF
D: NA; V: TRBV6-2/TRBV6-3; J: TRBJ1-4; size: few; DNA: TGTGCCAGCAGTGACCCTGTGGGACGGGAGAATAGGGAAAAACTGTTTTTT; CDR3: CASSDPVGRENREKLFF
D: NA; V: TRBV20-1; J: TRBJ1-5; size: few; DNA: TGCAGTGCTAGAGGGACAGCTTTTAGCAATCAGCCCCAGCATTTT; CDR3: CSARGTAFSNQPQHF
D: TRBD2; V: TRBV7-2; J: TRBJ2-5; size: many; DNA: TGTGCCAGCACCTCGGGAGGCTCCCAAGAGACCCAGTACTTC; CDR3: CASTSGGSQETQYF
D: NA; V: TRBV15; J: TRBJ2-5; size: once; DNA: TGTGCCACCAGCAGTGTCAACAGGGACATAGAGACCCAGTACTTC; CDR3: CATSSVNRDIETQYF
D: TRBD2; V: TRBV11-2; J: TRBJ2-5; size: many; DNA: TGTGCCAGCAGCACCTGGGGTAGCGGGAGTGAGACCCAGTACTTC; CDR3: CASSTWGSGSETQYF
D: NA; V: TRBV2; J: TRBJ1-4; size: many; DNA: TGTGCCAGCAGGGCCGGAGTTGAAAAACTGTTTTTT; CDR3: CASRAGVEKLFF